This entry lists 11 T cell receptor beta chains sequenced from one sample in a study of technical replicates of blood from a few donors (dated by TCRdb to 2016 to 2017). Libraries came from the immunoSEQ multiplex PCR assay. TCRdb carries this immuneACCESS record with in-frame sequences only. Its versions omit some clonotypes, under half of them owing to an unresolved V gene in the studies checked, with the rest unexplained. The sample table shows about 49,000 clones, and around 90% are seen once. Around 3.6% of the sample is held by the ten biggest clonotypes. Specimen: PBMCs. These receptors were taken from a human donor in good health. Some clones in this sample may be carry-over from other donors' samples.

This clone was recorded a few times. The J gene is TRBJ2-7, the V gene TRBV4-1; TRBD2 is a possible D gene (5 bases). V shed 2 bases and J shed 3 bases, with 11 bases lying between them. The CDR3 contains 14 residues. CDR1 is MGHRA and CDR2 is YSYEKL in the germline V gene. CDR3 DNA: TGCGCCAGCAGCCAATACGGGAAAGACTACGAGCAGTACTTC. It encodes CASSQYGKDYEQYF.

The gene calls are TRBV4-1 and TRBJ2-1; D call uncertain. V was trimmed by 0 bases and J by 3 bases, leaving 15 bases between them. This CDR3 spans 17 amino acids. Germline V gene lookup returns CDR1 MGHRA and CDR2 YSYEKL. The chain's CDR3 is CASSQDHTAVFYNEQFF. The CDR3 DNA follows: TGCGCCAGCAGCCAAGATCATACAGCCGTTTTCTACAATGAGCAGTTCTTC.

CDR3 protein: CASSHGLAGAPETQYF. In DNA form, the CDR3 reads TGTGCCAGCAGTCACGGACTAGCGGGAGCCCCAGAGACCCAGTACTTC. This chain uses TRBV5-4 with TRBJ2-5; 13 bases line up with TRBD2. J was trimmed by 4 bases and V by 5 bases; bases with no gene match: 8. This CDR3 is built from 16 residues. Germline CDR1 and CDR2: SGHNT and YYREEE (reference sequence).

The DNA of the CDR3 is TGCAGCGCTGGACAGGGGGCTCAGATCTACAATGAGCAGTTCTTC. Translated: CSAGQGAQIYNEQFF. The chain has TRBV29-1 and TRBJ2-1, with TRBD1 matching 11 bases. The CDR3 length is 15 residues. Germline trimming cut 7 bases from V and 3 bases from J; bases unmatched to any gene: 8. Germline CDR1 and CDR2: SQVTM and ANQGSEA.

The CDR3 bases are TGTGCCAGCAGCCCCAGACCGGGAGATACGCAGTATTTT. This translates into CASSPRPGDTQYF. This chain connects TRBV9 to TRBJ2-3; D gene uncertain. Trimming shortened V by 4 bases and J by 5 bases, and 11 bases separated the two germline ends. The CDR3 runs to 13 residues. CDR1 is SGDLS, CDR2 YYNGEE, per germline.

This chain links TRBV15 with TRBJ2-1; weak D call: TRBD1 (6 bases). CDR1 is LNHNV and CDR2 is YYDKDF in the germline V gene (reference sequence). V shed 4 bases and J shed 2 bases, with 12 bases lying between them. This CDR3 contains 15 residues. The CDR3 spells CATSKQTGTYNEQFF. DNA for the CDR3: TGTGCCACCAGCAAACAGACAGGTACCTACAATGAGCAGTTCTTC.

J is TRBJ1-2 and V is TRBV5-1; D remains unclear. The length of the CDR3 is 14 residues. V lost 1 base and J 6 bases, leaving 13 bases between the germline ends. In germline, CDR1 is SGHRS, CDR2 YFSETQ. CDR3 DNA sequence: TGCGCCAGCAGCTTGATGAACTTGAGGGATGGCTACACCTTC. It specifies CASSLMNLRDGYTF.

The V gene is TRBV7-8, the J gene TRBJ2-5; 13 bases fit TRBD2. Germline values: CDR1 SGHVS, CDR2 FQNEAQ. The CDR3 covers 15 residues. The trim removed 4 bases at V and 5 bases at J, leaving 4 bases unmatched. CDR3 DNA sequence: TGTGCCAGCAGCTGGACTAGCGGGAGTTGGGAGACCCAGTACTTC. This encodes CASSWTSGSWETQYF.

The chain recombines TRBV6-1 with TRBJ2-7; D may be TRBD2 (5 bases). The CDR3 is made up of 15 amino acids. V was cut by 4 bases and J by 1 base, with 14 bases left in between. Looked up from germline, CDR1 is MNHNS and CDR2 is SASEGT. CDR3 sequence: CASSGTRRGSYEQYF. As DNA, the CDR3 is TGTGCCAGCAGTGGGACCCGCCGGGGATCCTACGAGCAGTACTTC.

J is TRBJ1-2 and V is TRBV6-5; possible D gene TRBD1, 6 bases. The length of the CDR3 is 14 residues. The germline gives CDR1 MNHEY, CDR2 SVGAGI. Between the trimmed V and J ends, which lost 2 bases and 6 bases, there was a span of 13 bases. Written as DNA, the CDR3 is TGTGCCAGCAGTTACGTGGGGGCGCCGAATGGCTACACCTTC. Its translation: CASSYVGAPNGYTF.

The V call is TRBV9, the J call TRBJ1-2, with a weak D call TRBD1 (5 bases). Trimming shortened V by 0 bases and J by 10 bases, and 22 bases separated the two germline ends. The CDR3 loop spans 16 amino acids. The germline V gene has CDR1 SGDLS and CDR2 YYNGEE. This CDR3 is CASSVARSGGLEDYTF. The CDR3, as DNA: TGTGCCAGCAGCGTAGCTCGATCGGGGGGACTGGAAGACTACACCTTC.